The subject of this entry is one TCR beta chain. Its specificity is not known. The table came from immunoSEQ multiplex PCR; TCRdb's copy has only in-frame clones and leaves some out. The sample lists 300,000 to 400,000 clones, 85% to 95% occurring once. This entry belongs to a study of brain T cells in children with intractable seizures. Study-wide points: Viral specificity was inferred only from CDR3 similarity; HCMV serostatus was unknown. Pre-surgery blood may have been undersampled, hiding some clones.

With V trimmed by 5 bases and J by 2 bases, 1 base remained unmatched. Germline V gene data show CDR1 as MNHEY and CDR2 as SVGAGI. The CDR3 runs 15 residues. Time point here: blood from clinic visit 5 months post-surgery; TSC patient then seizure free. Surgery cases with the highest brain T cell transcript signatures were chosen for sequencing. Pre-surgery treatment included at least one anti-epileptic drug. The sequenced sample was peripheral blood, obtained 4 to 5 months after surgery. This TCR was sampled from a boy under three years old with tuberous sclerosis and intractable seizures. The chain couples TRBV6-5 to TRBJ2-5; 14 nucleotides match TRBD2. The CDR3 DNA follows: TGTGCCAGCAGTAGACTAGCGGGGGGGCAAGAGACCCAGTACTTC. Protein product: CASSRLAGGQETQYF.